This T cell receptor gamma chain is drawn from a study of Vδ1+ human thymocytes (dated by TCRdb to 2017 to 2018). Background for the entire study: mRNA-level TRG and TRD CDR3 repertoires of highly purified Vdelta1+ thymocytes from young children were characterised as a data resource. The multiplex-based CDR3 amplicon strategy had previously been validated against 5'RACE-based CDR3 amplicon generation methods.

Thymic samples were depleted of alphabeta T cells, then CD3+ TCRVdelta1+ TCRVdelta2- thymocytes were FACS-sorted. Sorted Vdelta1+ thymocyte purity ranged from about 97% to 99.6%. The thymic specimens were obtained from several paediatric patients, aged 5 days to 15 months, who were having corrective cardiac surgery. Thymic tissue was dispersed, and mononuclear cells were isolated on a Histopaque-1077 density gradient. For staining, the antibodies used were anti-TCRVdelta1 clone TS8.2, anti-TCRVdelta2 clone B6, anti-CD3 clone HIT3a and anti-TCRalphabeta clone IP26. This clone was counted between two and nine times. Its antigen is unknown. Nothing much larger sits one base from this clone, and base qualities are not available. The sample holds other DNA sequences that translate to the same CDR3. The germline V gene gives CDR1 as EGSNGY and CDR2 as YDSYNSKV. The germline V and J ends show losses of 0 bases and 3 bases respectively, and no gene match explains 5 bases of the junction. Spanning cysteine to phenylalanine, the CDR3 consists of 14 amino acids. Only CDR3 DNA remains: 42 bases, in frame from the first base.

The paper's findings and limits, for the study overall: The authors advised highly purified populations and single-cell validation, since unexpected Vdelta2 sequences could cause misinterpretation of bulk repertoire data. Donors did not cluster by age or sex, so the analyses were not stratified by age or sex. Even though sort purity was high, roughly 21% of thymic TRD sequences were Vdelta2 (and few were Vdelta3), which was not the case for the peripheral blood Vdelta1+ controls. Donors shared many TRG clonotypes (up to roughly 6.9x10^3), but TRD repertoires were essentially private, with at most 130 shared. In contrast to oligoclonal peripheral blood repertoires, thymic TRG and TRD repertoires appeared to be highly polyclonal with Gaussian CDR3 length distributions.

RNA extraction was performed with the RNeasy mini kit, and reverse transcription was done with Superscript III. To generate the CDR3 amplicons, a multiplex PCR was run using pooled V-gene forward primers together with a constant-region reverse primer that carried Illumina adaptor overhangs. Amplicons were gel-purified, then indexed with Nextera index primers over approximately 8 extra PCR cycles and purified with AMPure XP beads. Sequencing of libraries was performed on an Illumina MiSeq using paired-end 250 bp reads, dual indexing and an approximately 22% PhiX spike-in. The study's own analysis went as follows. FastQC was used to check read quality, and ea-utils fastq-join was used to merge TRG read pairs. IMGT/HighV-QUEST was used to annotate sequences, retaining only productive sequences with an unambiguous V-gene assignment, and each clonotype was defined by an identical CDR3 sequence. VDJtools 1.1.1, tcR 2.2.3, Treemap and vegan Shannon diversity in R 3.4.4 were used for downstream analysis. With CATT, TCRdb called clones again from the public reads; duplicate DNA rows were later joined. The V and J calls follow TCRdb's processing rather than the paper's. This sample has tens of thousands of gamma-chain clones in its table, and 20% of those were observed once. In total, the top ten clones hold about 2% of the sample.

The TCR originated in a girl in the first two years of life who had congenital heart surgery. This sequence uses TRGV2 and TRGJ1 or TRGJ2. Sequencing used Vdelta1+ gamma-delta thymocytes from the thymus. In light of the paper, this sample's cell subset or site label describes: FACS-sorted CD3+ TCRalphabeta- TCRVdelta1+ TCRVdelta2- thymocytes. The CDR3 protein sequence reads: CATWDGRGYYKKLF. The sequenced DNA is TGTGCCACCTGGGACGGGCGCGGTTATTATAAGAAACTCTTT.